These 6 T cell receptor beta chains originate from one sample sequenced in a study of OX40 agonist ivuxolimab in advanced cancers. The data were produced by immunoSEQ multiplex PCR, yet TCRdb's version contains in-frame clones alone and is incomplete. The repertoire holds about 16,000 clones, 75% to 90% seen once, with nearly 20% in the top ten. The input for sequencing was CD4+ or CD8+ T cells sorted from blood, taken in a trial of the OX40 agonist ivuxolimab. The receptor set was obtained from an adult with an advanced solid tumor such as melanoma, head and neck, liver or kidney cancer.

This rearrangement joins TRBV7-8 to TRBJ2-2; TRBD1 is a possible D gene (5 bases). Trimming shortened V by 3 bases and J by 7 bases, and 15 bases separated the two germline ends. The germline gives CDR1 SGHVS, CDR2 FQNEAQ. The CDR3 is 15 amino acids. CDR3 bases: TGTGCCAGCAGCTTTCGTCTGATAGGGGACGGGGAGCTGTTTTTT. It translates to CASSFRLIGDGELFF.

The chain uses TRBV19 and TRBJ2-1, with 7 bases identical to TRBD2. Germline values: CDR1 LNHDA, CDR2 SQIVND (reference sequence). V shed 3 bases and J 5 bases; nucleotides not matched to a gene: 4. There are 14 residues in the CDR3. CDR3 nucleotides: TGTGCCAGTAGTATTTCCCTAGCGGACAATGAGCAGTTCTTC. This gives the protein CASSISLADNEQFF.

The chain couples TRBV11-2 to TRBJ2-1; 9 positions agree with TRBD1. The CDR3 spans 15 residues. The germline V gene encodes CDR1 SGHAT and CDR2 FQNNGV. Trimming at V came to 0 bases and at J to 13 bases, leaving 10 bases not matched to a gene. This chain's CDR3 is CASSLDSGTGLGQFF. The DNA of the CDR3 is TGTGCCAGCAGCTTAGACTCCGGGACAGGGTTGGGACAGTTCTTC.

This chain connects TRBV10-3 to TRBJ2-7; TRBD2 matches 11 bases. CDR3 length: 15 residues. J gave up 2 bases and V 6 bases, and 6 bases lay outside the gene matches. The germline V gene has CDR1 ENHRY and CDR2 SYGVKD. The CDR3 protein is CAIREGLAETYEQYF. In DNA, the CDR3 is TGTGCCATCAGGGAGGGACTAGCGGAGACCTACGAGCAGTACTTC.

The chain joins TRBV10-3 to TRBJ1-2; D might be TRBD1 (5 bases). With 2 bases removed from V and 8 bases from J, the gap between germline ends came to 12 bases. Germline assignment: CDR1 ENHRY and CDR2 SYGVKD. There are 13 residues in the CDR3. As DNA, the CDR3 is TGTGCCATCAGTGAGGAGGGGATGTACGGCTACACCTTC. Residues: CAISEEGMYGYTF.

The chain couples TRBV10-1 to TRBJ2-7, with 8 bases that match TRBD2. The germline CDR1 and CDR2 sequences are WNHNN and SYGVQD (reference sequence). The CDR3 is 15 amino acids. Trimming at V came to 3 bases and at J to 2 bases, leaving 6 bases not matched to a gene. The CDR3 here is CASSDKKAGAYEQYF. In DNA, the CDR3 is TGCGCCAGCAGTGACAAGAAAGCGGGAGCCTACGAGCAGTACTTC.